The next 9 T cell receptor beta chains were all read from a single sample in a study of cytomegalovirus exposure and HLA in healthy donors. 13 Jbeta primers and 60 Vbeta primers were used for the PCR. The table came from immunoSEQ multiplex PCR; TCRdb's copy has only in-frame clones and leaves some out. Among some 130,000 clones listed, approximately 81% were seen once. Material: PBMCs. All receptors come from a male donor in good health and CMV-seronegative.

V is TRBV7-9 and J is TRBJ2-5; D possibly corresponds to TRBD2 (6 bases). The J call is in doubt because the DNA end fits TRBJ2-7 better. Germline V CDR1 and CDR2: SEHNR, FQNEAQ (reference sequence). The CDR3 runs to 13 residues. The CDR3 is CASSLLRGREQYF. The CDR3 DNA sequence: TGTGCCAGCAGCTTATTGCGGGGTCGCGAGCAGTACTTC.

The rearrangement joins TRBV28 to TRBJ1-5; 8 positions agree with TRBD1. Germline CDR1 reads MDHEN; CDR2 reads SYDVKM. The CDR3 extends over 16 amino acids. The ends lost 5 bases at V and 2 bases at J; junction bases unmatched: 8. CDR3: CASSPETGVRNQPQHF. CDR3 coding DNA: TGTGCCAGCAGTCCAGAGACAGGGGTTCGCAATCAGCCCCAGCATTTT.

The rearrangement links TRBV20-1 to TRBJ1-2; D is uncertain. The ends were cut back, 1 base at V and 7 bases at J, with 4 bases in the middle. CDR1 and CDR2 from the germline V gene are DFQATT and SNEGSKA (reference sequence). This CDR3 comprises 10 residues. CDR3 in DNA: TGCAGTGCTAGAGTAATTGGCTACACCTTC. It specifies CSARVIGYTF.

CDR3 bases: TGTGCCACCAGCAGAGGGGGGCGAAATGAGCAGTTCTTC. Residues: CATSRGGRNEQFF. The rearrangement joins TRBV15 to TRBJ2-1, with D possibly matching TRBD1 (6 bases). Germline V gene data show CDR1 as LNHNV and CDR2 as YYDKDF (reference sequence). The germline V and J ends were trimmed by 1 base and 7 bases, with 8 bases remaining between them. The CDR3 has 13 residues.

This chain joins TRBV7-9 and TRBJ2-1, with 11 bases identical to TRBD2. Trimming removed 6 bases from V and 0 bases from J; junction bases left unmatched: 10. The CDR3 runs to 18 residues. Germline CDR1 is SEHNR and CDR2 is FQNEAQ (reference sequence). The CDR3 DNA follows: TGTGCCAGCAGGCCCGGGGCTAGCGGGGGGCCCTCCTACAATGAGCAGTTCTTC. It translates to CASRPGASGGPSYNEQFF.

This clone was observed once. This chain joins TRBV23-1 and TRBJ1-4; 8 bases are shared with TRBD1. TRBV23-1 falls under the ORF class, with uncertain function. The CDR3 length is 19 residues. V was clipped by 10 bases and J by 4 bases; unmatched bases: 23. The CDR3 DNA follows: TGCGCCACCCCTTCAAGACGGGGACAGGAGAAAATCCTTAATGAAAAACTGTTTTTT. This codes for CATPSRRGQEKILNEKLFF.

The chain couples TRBV18 to TRBJ1-2; possible D gene TRBD1, 5 bases. The CDR3 sequence is 15 residues long. V was shortened by 4 bases and J by 4 bases, with 16 bases between the two germline ends. CDR1 is KGHSH and CDR2 is LQKENI in the germline V gene. CDR3 DNA sequence: TGTGCCAGCTCACTAACGACAGTAAAAGGCTATGGCTACACCTTC. This sequence encodes CASSLTTVKGYGYTF. Looking up the rest from reference TRBV18 and TRBJ1-2 gives the full variable domain: NAGVMQNPRHLVRRRGQEARLRCSPMKGHSHVYWYRQLPEEGLKFMVYLQKENIIDESGMPKERFSAEFPKEGPSILRIQQVVRGDSAAYFCASSLTTVKGYGYTFGSGTRLTVV.

This clone has just a few counts. The chain links TRBV28 to TRBJ2-7, with 7 nucleotides matching TRBD1. Germline V gene data show CDR1 as MDHEN and CDR2 as SYDVKM. The CDR3 is made up of 14 amino acids. Unmatched junction bases numbered 16, after V lost 6 bases and J lost 11 bases. DNA of the CDR3: TGTGCCAGCAGCCTCGACAGGGTAACCGTAAAGGAGTACTTC. Translating gives CASSLDRVTVKEYF.

The chain carries TRBV5-4 and TRBJ2-1; TRBD2 is a possible D gene (6 bases). V dropped 0 bases and J dropped 13 bases, with 8 bases sitting between them. Germline-derived CDR1 and CDR2 are SGHNT and YYREEE (reference sequence). This CDR3 spans 11 amino acids. As DNA, the CDR3 is TGTGCCAGCAGCTTGGCGGGAGAACAGTTCTTC. It translates to CASSLAGEQFF.